These 20 T cell receptor beta chains were all obtained from the same sample, sequenced in a study of neurological immune-mediated disorders (dated by TCRdb to about 2019). The library relied on 5' RACE. TCRdb records Illumina HiSeq 2500 as the sequencer. In-frame beta chains were kept once TCRdb had trimmed the public reads at Q25 with fastp and called clones with MiXCR. Here each entry gathers all rows of one CDR3 protein and keeps the most common genes and DNA. This sample gives about 25,000 distinct CDR3 sequences in total; 6.5% to 8.5% of them show up just once. The top ten clonotypes cover approximately 4.3% of the sample. The sequencing sample was made of PBMCs. All receptors come from a middle-aged woman in good health.

This clonotype is categorized as medium-sized. The genes are TRBV24-1 and TRBJ2-3, with a possible D match to TRBD1 (6 bases). Germline-derived CDR1 and CDR2 are KGHDR and SFDVKD. The germline V and J ends were trimmed by 0 bases and 2 bases, with 11 bases remaining between them. This CDR3 spans 16 amino acids. CDR3 sequence reads: CATSDLPRGNTDTQYF. The CDR3 DNA sequence: TGTGCCACCAGTGATTTGCCGAGGGGGAACACAGATACGCAGTATTTT.

This clonotype came up many times. The V call is TRBV11-2, the J call TRBJ1-1; D uncertain. V was trimmed by 0 bases and J by 0 bases, leaving 8 bases between them. Germline V lookup: CDR1 SGHAT, CDR2 FQNNGV. The CDR3 spans 15 residues. CDR3 loop: CASSLEVAVNTEAFF. The CDR3 DNA follows: TGTGCCAGCAGCTTAGAAGTGGCCGTGAACACTGAAGCTTTCTTT.

In this sample, this clonotype is medium-sized (0.01 to 0.1%). The gene calls are TRBV20-1 and TRBJ1-1, with D unresolved. The CDR3 spans 14 residues. Germline CDR1 and CDR2: DFQATT and SNEGSKA (reference sequence). Trimming stripped 5 bases from V and 2 bases from J, with 15 bases between. The CDR3 region is CSARPGHSNTEAFF. As DNA, the CDR3 is TGCAGTGCTCGCCCGGGTCACAGCAACACTGAAGCTTTCTTT.

By frequency in the sample, this clonotype is medium-sized (0.01 to 0.1%). The rearrangement joins TRBV3-1 to TRBJ1-2; D might be TRBD1 (6 bases). Germline CDR1 and CDR2: LGHDT and YNNKEL (reference sequence). The V gene lost 0 bases and the J gene lost 8 bases, with 13 bases spanning the gap. The length of the CDR3 is 14 residues. The CDR3: CASSQDIGGPGYTF. In DNA, the CDR3 is TGTGCCAGCAGCCAAGATATAGGGGGTCCAGGCTACACCTTC.

This clonotype was counted at least ten times. The chain has TRBV29-1 and TRBJ2-1, with 12 bases aligning to TRBD2. Trimming cost V 6 bases and J 1 base; bases outside gene matches: 10. Germline CDR1 reads SQVTM; CDR2 reads ANQGSEA. There are 17 residues in the CDR3. The chain's CDR3 is CSVNPGTSGFSYNEQFF. The CDR3 bases are TGCAGCGTCAACCCCGGGACTAGCGGGTTTTCCTACAATGAGCAGTTCTTC.

The sample holds many counts of this clonotype. The chain recombines TRBV11-1 with TRBJ2-7; D is possibly TRBD1 (5 bases). Germline V gene sequence: CDR1 SGHAT, CDR2 FQDESV (reference sequence). V lost 4 bases, J lost 3 bases, and 19 bases lay in between. The CDR3 has 16 amino acids. CDR3 in amino acids: CASSSAGRLGRYEQYF. The CDR3 DNA reads as TGTGCCAGCAGCTCGGCTGGGCGATTGGGGCGCTACGAGCAGTACTTC.

V is TRBV6-6 and J is TRBJ2-5, with D perhaps matching TRBD2 (7 bases). Germline loops: CDR1 MNHNY, CDR2 SVGAGI (reference sequence). This CDR3 is built from 13 residues. V lost 8 bases, J lost 6 bases, and 16 bases lay in between. In DNA, the CDR3 is TGTGCCAGCCTCCAAGGGGGGGGGAAGACCCAGTACTTC. This encodes CASLQGGGKTQYF.

This clonotype was detected once. The CDR3 DNA sequence: TGTGCCAGCAGCATCCCGCCAGGACCCCTCCACTTT. It translates to CASSIPPGPLHF. This chain joins TRBV12-3 or TRBV12-4 and TRBJ1-6; unclear D gene. Trimming left V 6 bases short and J 12 bases short, with 12 bases between. CDR3 length equals 12 residues.

In this sample, this clonotype turned up many times. This chain connects TRBV3-1 to TRBJ1-1; unclear D gene. Germline CDR1 and CDR2: LGHDT and YNNKEL (reference sequence). The CDR3 spans 14 residues. V lost 0 bases to trimming and J lost 3 bases, with 8 bases between them. DNA for the CDR3: TGTGCCAGCAGCCAAGATCCCGGGTACACTGAAGCTTTCTTT. Translating it yields CASSQDPGYTEAFF.

This clonotype was seen at least ten times. The chain carries TRBV11-2 and TRBJ2-4; no reliable D call. This CDR3 spans 12 amino acids. Germline V gives CDR1 SGHAT, CDR2 FQNNGV. Trimming pared 0 bases from V and 11 bases from J, leaving 8 bases between. CDR3 DNA: TGTGCCAGCAGCTTAGACAGTGTCCTTCAGTACTTC. This gives the protein CASSLDSVLQYF.

This clonotype was detected ten times or more. The chain recombines TRBV20-1 with TRBJ2-1, with 7 bases fitting TRBD1. Germline CDR1 reads DFQATT; CDR2 reads SNEGSKA (reference sequence). The V and J ends lost 6 bases and 3 bases, in that order; junction bases with no gene match: 11. There are 15 residues in the CDR3. The CDR3: CSAPKTGSHYNEQFF. The CDR3 DNA reads as TGCAGTGCGCCGAAGACAGGGTCGCACTACAATGAGCAGTTCTTC.

This clonotype came up many times. The chain is built from TRBV18 and TRBJ2-2, with 9 bases fitting TRBD2. Germline loops: CDR1 KGHSH, CDR2 LQKENI. The CDR3 is made up of 16 amino acids. V trimming: 10 bases; J trimming: 2 bases; junction bases outside the gene matches: 11. The CDR3 nucleotides are TGTGCCATCCCCTCGCGGGAGGGAATAAACACCGGGGAGCTGTTTTTT. It is translated as CAIPSREGINTGELFF. The full variable domain, with the rest looked up from reference TRBV18 and TRBJ2-2, is NAGVMQNPRHLVRRRGQEARLRCSPMKGHSHVYWYRQLPEEGLKFMVYLQKENIIDESGMPKERFSAEFPKEGPSILRIQQVVRGDSAAYFCAIPSREGINTGELFFGEGSRLTVL.

This clonotype was seen repeatedly, ten times or more. V and J are TRBV28 and TRBJ2-1; 13 positions agree with TRBD2. This CDR3 contains 17 residues. V was clipped by 6 bases and J by 1 base; unmatched bases: 6. Germline CDR1 MDHEN, CDR2 SYDVKM. The CDR3 here is CASSPGTSGISYNEQFF. As DNA, the CDR3 is TGTGCCAGCAGCCCAGGGACTAGCGGGATATCCTACAATGAGCAGTTCTTC.

This clonotype qualifies as medium-sized. V is TRBV25-1 and J is TRBJ2-1, with 7 bases identical to TRBD2. The CDR3 loop spans 13 amino acids. Germline trimming cut 8 bases from V and 7 bases from J; bases unmatched to any gene: 8. The germline CDR1 and CDR2 sequences are MGHDK and SYGVNS. The DNA for the CDR3 is TGTGCCAGCGGGGGTAGCGGGTGGAATGAGCAGTTCTTC. This codes for CASGGSGWNEQFF.

This clonotype was counted ten times or more. The J gene is TRBJ2-7, the V gene TRBV7-6; a possible D gene is TRBD2 (6 bases). Between the trimmed V and J ends, which lost 5 bases and 4 bases, there was a span of 9 bases. CDR3 size: 12 residues. Germline-derived CDR1 and CDR2 are SGHVS and FNYEAQ. CDR3: CASSLDYYEQYF. CDR3 bases: TGTGCCAGCAGCCTGGACTATTACGAGCAGTACTTC.

This clonotype was seen ten or more times. The junction shows a germline mismatch at one end, possibly a read error. The V gene is TRBV7-9, the J gene TRBJ2-3; D remains ambiguous. This CDR3 is 12 amino acids long. CDR1 and CDR2 from the germline V gene are SEHNR and FQNEAQ (reference sequence). The CDR3 loop is CASSSSRDTQYF. CDR3 in DNA: TGTGCCAGCAGCTCGAGCAGAGATACGCAGTATTTT.

This clonotype has ten or more counts. The rearrangement uses TRBV3-1 and TRBJ2-1; 8 positions match TRBD2. Trimming removed 4 bases from V and 0 bases from J; junction bases left unmatched: 8. The CDR3 contains 17 residues. Per germline, CDR1 LGHDT and CDR2 YNNKEL (reference sequence). DNA of the CDR3: TGTGCCAGCAGCCCGCCCTTAGCGGGACCCTCCTACAATGAGCAGTTCTTC. Translated: CASSPPLAGPSYNEQFF.

This clonotype was found many times. This chain uses TRBV20-1 with TRBJ2-1, with 9 bases matching TRBD2. Germline CDR1 is DFQATT and CDR2 is SNEGSKA (reference sequence). CDR3 length: 16 residues. The junction had 13 bases not matched to a gene; V was cut back by 6 bases and J by 4 bases. In DNA, the CDR3 is TGCAGTGCAAAAAAAGGAGGGCGGGAGGGGTACAATGAGCAGTTCTTC. It is translated as CSAKKGGREGYNEQFF.

At least ten counts were recorded for this clonotype. The rearrangement joins TRBV12-3 or TRBV12-4 to TRBJ2-7, with 8 bases matching TRBD1. J gave up 3 bases and V 9 bases, and 10 bases lay outside the gene matches. The CDR3 length is 14 residues. CDR3 DNA sequence: TGTGCCAGGGCCCCGGACAGGGCCTACTACGAGCAGTACTTC. This translates into CARAPDRAYYEQYF.

The V and J genes are TRBV5-1 and TRBJ1-6; 7 positions agree with TRBD1. The CDR3 consists of 15 residues. The germline gives CDR1 SGHRS, CDR2 YFSETQ. Losses at the gene ends were 0 bases for V and 7 bases for J; bases not matched to a gene: 4. In nucleotides, the CDR3 is TGCGCCAGCAGCTTGGAAGGGGGCAAGAATTCACCCCTCCACTTT. It is translated as CASSLEGGKNSPLHF.